This TCR beta chain appears in the sequencing data of a study of human T cells and chemical hapten exposure. Points from the study as a whole: No alteration of TCRs above 1 in 1000 frequency was seen with DPC sensitization.

Unique molecular identifiers were affixed to discrete cDNA molecules within the library. Original data processing: Samples ranged from about 23,224 to 700,000 TCRs, with a median of roughly 96,000. TCRdb itself ran the 5' RACE reads through MiXCR, one entry per CDR3 protein. The V and J calls and clone size come from TCRdb's table, not from the authors' own analysis. The sample consists of tens of thousands of distinct CDR3 sequences, roughly 15% of them appearing once. Unfractionated whole blood yielded total RNA. Remarks on this clonotype: The antigen is unknown.

Germline V gene data show CDR1 as MNHEY and CDR2 as SVGAGI. The CDR3 runs 15 residues. Between the trimmed V and J ends, which lost 2 bases and 9 bases, there was a span of 17 bases. The TCR originated in a female donor in good health. The chain combines TRBV6-5 with TRBJ2-1; possibly TRBD1 for D (5 bases). The CDR3 nucleotides are TGTGCCAGCAGTTACCGTGGCAGGGCAGGCCGTGAGCAGTTCTTC. Residues: CASSYRGRAGREQFF.